Described below is a single T cell receptor beta chain sequence and its context. RNA extraction was followed by reverse transcription into cDNA, which acted as the sequencing template. The repertoire was sequenced with immunoSEQ multiplex PCR; TCRdb's copy has only in-frame clones and lacks some. The table records approximately 200,000 clones, around two fifths of them present only once. This entry belongs to a study of CD8+ T cells in alopecia areata. Treatment defined: oral pan-JAK inhibitor, 5-10 mg twice daily. The sequences come from CD4+ T cells sorted from blood, collected at roughly week 36, from a patient treated with tofacitinib. The source is a human donor with alopecia areata.

CDR3: CASSEPRVGGHEQYF. The DNA for the CDR3 is TGCGCCAGCAGTGAGCCTCGTGTTGGGGGTCACGAGCAGTACTTC. The genes are TRBV10-2 and TRBJ2-7; D may correspond to TRBD1 or TRBD2 (5 bases each). Trimming removed 2 bases from V and 5 bases from J, with 16 bases in between. CDR3 length equals 15 residues. Germline values: CDR1 WSHSY, CDR2 SAAADI.